The source of this T cell receptor (beta chain) is a study of T cells after yellow fever vaccination. TCRdb analysed the 5' RACE reads with MiXCR anew, one entry per CDR3 protein. Of around 250,000 distinct CDR3 sequences detected, roughly 4.8% appear once; the ten largest clones hold under 3.5%. The CDR3 extends over 15 amino acids. Trimming pared 0 bases from V and 5 bases from J, leaving 13 bases between. CDR1 and CDR2 from the germline V gene are LGHNA and YSLEER. This clonotype appeared many times. The sample in question was CD4+ T cells sorted from PBMCs, obtained on the day of the yellow fever booster vaccination. This TCR came from a man aged 18 to 29 who received the YFV17D yellow fever vaccine. J is TRBJ2-5 and V is TRBV4-3; weak D call: TRBD2 (6 bases). The CDR3 loop is CASSQDFSGGETQYF. CDR3 nucleotides: TGCGCCAGCAGCCAAGACTTCTCTGGAGGGGAGACCCAGTACTTC.